This TCR beta chain was found in a study of blood T cell repertoires in COVID-19. Study information: The study counted Cohort 3 donors as recovered given two negative PCRs, clearance, or symptom resolution.

Adults between roughly 18 and 90 years of age took part from about 24 US areas. Assignment of participants to cohorts was predicated upon participant-reported clinical history. This clone has just one count. Original data processing: By means of reference gene primer amplification, nucleated cell counts were estimated. The data were produced by immunoSEQ multiplex PCR, yet TCRdb's version contains in-frame clones alone and is incomplete. That table supplies the V and J calls and clone size; D and trimming were determined from the DNA. The sample has 200,000 to 250,000 clones, about nine tenths seen once. Per the germline V gene, CDR1 is SGHAT and CDR2 is FQDESV (reference sequence). The length of the CDR3 is 14 residues. V lost 8 bases, J lost 4 bases, and 9 bases stayed unmatched.

The sequence was collected from a woman aged 45-60 years in a cohort exposed to, infected with or recovered from COVID-19 (not recorded which). The rearrangement uses TRBV11-1 and TRBJ2-3, with 7 bases fitting TRBD1. The sequenced sample was PBMCs or T cells enriched from blood (not recorded which). CDR3 loop: CASSGTEFPDTQYF. The CDR3 coding sequence is TGTGCCAGCTCCGGGACAGAATTCCCAGATACGCAGTATTTT.